The rows below give T cell receptor beta chains drawn from one sample of a study of T cell repertoires in ileal Crohn's disease. Assay used: immunoSEQ multiplex PCR; TCRdb lists only in-frame clones, some missing. The sample consists of more than 12,000 clones, about 70% of them appearing once. The specimen sequenced was ileal tissue. These receptors were taken from an adult with Crohn's disease. Both conserved end residues are part of each CDR3. The order of the fields is CDR3 protein, CDR3 DNA, J gene, V gene, D gene, CDR3 length, clone size. The D gene is left open where the match is weak. The listing skips clone size in some rows; elsewhere it reads once, few, many or a size class.

CASSPGRFLTGANVLTF	TGCGCCAGCAGCCCCGGGCGTTTCCTCACTGGGGCCAACGTCCTGACTTTC	TRBJ2-6	TRBV4-1	NA	17	NA
CASSAGQDNSPLHF	TGCGCCAGCAGTGCCGGACAGGATAATTCACCCCTCCACTTT	TRBJ1-6	TRBV10-1	TRBD1	14	NA
CASSPPRGEGNTEAFF	TGCGCCAGCAGCCCCCCACGGGGAGAAGGGAACACTGAAGCTTTCTTT	TRBJ1-1	TRBV5-1	NA	16	NA
CAWSRGQLSNQPQHF	TGTGCCTGGAGTAGAGGACAGCTTAGCAATCAGCCCCAGCATTTT	TRBJ1-5	TRBV30	NA	15	NA
CASSLDGGQVTDTQYF	TGTGCCAGCAGCTTAGATGGAGGACAGGTTACAGATACGCAGTATTTT	TRBJ2-3	TRBV11-2	TRBD1	16	NA
CASANDRGLGQYF	TGCGCCAGCGCCAACGACAGGGGTCTGGGGCAGTACTTC	TRBJ2-7	TRBV4-1	TRBD1	13	NA
CATSSSRIARALYTF	TGTGCCACCAGCTCGTCCAGGATCGCCAGGGCCCTCTACACCTTC	TRBJ1-2	TRBV15	NA	15	NA
CASSLRRDRGADTQYF	TGTGCCAGCAGCTTGCGTAGGGACAGGGGCGCAGATACGCAGTATTTT	TRBJ2-3	TRBV5-5	TRBD1	16	NA
CASGRQGGNQPQHF	TGTGCCAGCGGGCGACAGGGCGGCAATCAGCCCCAGCATTTT	TRBJ1-5	TRBV6-1	TRBD1	14	few
CASSEMRQGEQFF	TGCGCCAGCAGTGAGATGAGGCAAGGTGAGCAGTTCTTC	TRBJ2-1	TRBV10-1	NA	13	NA
CASSPPRGPNTNYGYTF	TGTGCCAGCTCACCACCGAGGGGGCCCAACACTAACTATGGCTACACCTTC	TRBJ1-2	TRBV18	TRBD1	17	NA
CASSGTGGSSPLHF	TGTGCCAGCAGTGGGACAGGGGGAAGTTCACCCCTCCACTTT	TRBJ1-6	TRBV6-6	TRBD1	14	NA
CASSRRGGRQETQYF	TGTGCCAGCAGCAGAAGGGGGGGCAGGCAAGAGACCCAGTACTTC	TRBJ2-5	TRBV9	NA	15	NA
CASAPGGARPIQYF	TGTGCCAGCGCCCCAGGGGGAGCCCGTCCGATACAGTATTTT	TRBJ2-3	TRBV27	TRBD1	14	NA
CASSPISGGAETQYF	TGTGCCAGCAGTCCTATTAGCGGGGGGGCGGAGACCCAGTACTTC	TRBJ2-5	TRBV7-3	TRBD2	15	NA
CASSETGGGEKLFF	TGCGCCAGCAGTGAAACAGGGGGCGGTGAAAAACTGTTTTTT	TRBJ1-4	TRBV10-2	TRBD1	14	NA
CSGKGREPYNEQFF	TGCAGCGGGAAGGGGAGGGAGCCCTACAATGAGCAGTTCTTC	TRBJ2-1	TRBV29-1	TRBD2	14	NA
CASSWTGGASNQPQHF	TGTGCCAGTAGTTGGACAGGGGGCGCGAGCAATCAGCCCCAGCATTTT	TRBJ1-5	TRBV19	TRBD1	16	NA
CASSLKRGGHGEQFF	TGTGCCAGCAGTTTAAAACGGGGGGGCCACGGTGAGCAGTTCTTC	TRBJ2-1	TRBV27	TRBD2	15	NA
CASSRHGEPQHF	TGTGCCAGCAGCCGACATGGGGAGCCCCAGCATTTT	TRBJ1-5	TRBV4-2	NA	12	few
CASSLGTHYGYTF	TGTGCCAGCAGCTTAGGCACTCACTATGGCTACACCTTC	TRBJ1-2	TRBV11-2	NA	13	NA
CASSAQDQDTQYF	TGTGCCAGCAGTGCCCAGGATCAAGATACGCAGTATTTT	TRBJ2-3	TRBV6-4	NA	13	few
CASRSGQASYEQYF	TGTGCCAGCAGATCAGGACAAGCCTCCTACGAGCAGTACTTC	TRBJ2-7	TRBV6-1	NA	14	once
CASSLGTGGEIIQYF	TGTGCCAGCAGCTTGGGGACAGGGGGCGAAATCATTCAGTACTTC	TRBJ2-4	TRBV5-6	TRBD1	15	once
CASTPIGGLAYGYTF	TGTGCCAGTACCCCAATCGGGGGGCTCGCCTATGGCTACACCTTC	TRBJ1-2	TRBV19	NA	15	NA
CASTSSTGVYEQYF	TGTGCTAGTACATCGTCGACAGGGGTCTACGAGCAGTACTTC	TRBJ2-7	TRBV12-5	TRBD1	14	few
CASSSRGQGEPQHF	TGTGCCAGCAGTTCGCGAGGGCAGGGGGAGCCCCAGCATTTT	TRBJ1-5	TRBV28	TRBD1	14	NA
CASSKVIYSNQPQHF	TGTGCCAGCAGCAAGGTAATTTATAGCAATCAGCCCCAGCATTTT	TRBJ1-5	TRBV21-1	NA	15	once
CASSGTNTYEQYF	TGCGCCAGTTCGGGGACTAATACCTACGAGCAGTACTTC	TRBJ2-7	TRBV4-1	TRBD2	13	NA
CASSPEDQFSPLHF	TGTGCCAGCTCACCAGAGGACCAATTTTCACCCCTCCACTTT	TRBJ1-6	TRBV18	NA	14	NA
CAISPKETGSDYGYTF	TGTGCCATCAGCCCTAAGGAGACAGGGTCGGACTATGGCTACACCTTC	TRBJ1-2	TRBV10-3	TRBD1	16	few
CASSENRDYGYTF	TGTGCCAGCAGTGAAAACAGGGACTATGGCTACACCTTC	TRBJ1-2	TRBV6-1	NA	13	NA
CASRPGQNYGYTF	TGTGCCAGCCGCCCGGGACAGAACTATGGCTACACCTTC	TRBJ1-2	TRBV6-1	TRBD1	13	NA
CASSPRLAGGEVTGELFF	TGTGCCAGCTCACCACGGCTAGCGGGGGGAGAAGTCACCGGGGAGCTGTTTTTT	TRBJ2-2	TRBV18	TRBD2	18	few
CASSSEGLYEQYF	TGCGCCAGCAGCTCGGAGGGGCTCTACGAGCAGTACTTC	TRBJ2-7	TRBV5-1	NA	13	few
CASTIEFGRLNTEAFF	TGTGCCAGCACTATAGAGTTCGGGCGGTTGAACACTGAAGCTTTCTTT	TRBJ1-1	TRBV7-8	NA	16	NA
CASSLSETQYF	TGTGCCAGCAGCTTATCAGAGACCCAGTACTTC	TRBJ2-5	TRBV11-1	NA	11	NA
CASSFRDITEAFF	TGCGCCAGCAGCTTCCGGGACATCACTGAAGCTTTCTTT	TRBJ1-1	TRBV5-1	NA	13	few
CASSLGGGQSNYGYTF	TGTGCCAGCAGCTTAGGTGGGGGACAATCTAACTATGGCTACACCTTC	TRBJ1-2	TRBV7-3	NA	16	NA
CASSLGGGLYEQYF	TGTGCCAGCAGCTTAGGCGGGGGACTCTACGAGCAGTACTTC	TRBJ2-7	TRBV7-8	TRBD2	14	NA
CASSLASGGIRTGELFF	TGTGCCAGCAGCTTAGCTAGCGGGGGAATACGGACCGGGGAGCTGTTTTTT	TRBJ2-2	TRBV11-2	TRBD2	17	NA
CASSLTGAVNEQFF	TGTGCCAGCAGCTTAACCGGGGCGGTCAATGAGCAGTTCTTC	TRBJ2-1	TRBV7-3	NA	14	NA
CASSVSGQNEKLFF	TGTGCCAGCAGCGTATCGGGTCAGAATGAAAAACTGTTTTTT	TRBJ1-4	TRBV9	NA	14	NA